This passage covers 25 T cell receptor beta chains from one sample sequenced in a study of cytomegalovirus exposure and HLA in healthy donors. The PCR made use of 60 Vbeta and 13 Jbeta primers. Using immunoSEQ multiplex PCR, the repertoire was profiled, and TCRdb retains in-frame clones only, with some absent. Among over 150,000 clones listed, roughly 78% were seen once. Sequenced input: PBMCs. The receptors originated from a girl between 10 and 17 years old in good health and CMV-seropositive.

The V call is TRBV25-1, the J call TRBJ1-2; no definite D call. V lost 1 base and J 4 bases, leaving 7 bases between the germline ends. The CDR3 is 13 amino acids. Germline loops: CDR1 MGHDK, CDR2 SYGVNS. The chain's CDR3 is CASSEWGGYGYTF. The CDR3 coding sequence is TGTGCCAGCAGTGAATGGGGAGGCTATGGCTACACCTTC.

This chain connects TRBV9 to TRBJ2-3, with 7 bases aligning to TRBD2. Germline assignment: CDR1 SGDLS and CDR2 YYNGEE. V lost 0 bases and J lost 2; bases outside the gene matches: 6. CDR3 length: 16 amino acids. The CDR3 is CASSVEGSGATDTQYF. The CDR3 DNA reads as TGTGCCAGCAGCGTAGAGGGCAGCGGGGCCACAGATACGCAGTATTTT.

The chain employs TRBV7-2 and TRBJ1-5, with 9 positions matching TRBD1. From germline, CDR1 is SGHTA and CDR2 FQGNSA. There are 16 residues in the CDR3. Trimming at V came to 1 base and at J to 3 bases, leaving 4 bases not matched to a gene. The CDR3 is CASSLGGTGTNQPQHF. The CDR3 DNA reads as TGTGCCAGCAGCTTAGGTGGGACAGGGACCAATCAGCCCCAGCATTTT.

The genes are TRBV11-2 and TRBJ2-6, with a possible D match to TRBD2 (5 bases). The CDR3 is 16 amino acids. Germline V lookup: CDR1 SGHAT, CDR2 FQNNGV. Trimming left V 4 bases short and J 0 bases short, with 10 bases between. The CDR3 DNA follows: TGTGCCAGCAGCTGGGAGAGTCTCTCTGGGGCCAACGTCCTGACTTTC. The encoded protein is CASSWESLSGANVLTF.

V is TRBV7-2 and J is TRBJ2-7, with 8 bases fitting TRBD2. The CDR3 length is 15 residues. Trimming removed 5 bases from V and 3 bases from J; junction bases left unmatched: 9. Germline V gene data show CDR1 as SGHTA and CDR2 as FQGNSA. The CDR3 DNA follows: TGTGCCAGCAGCCGTTCCGGGACTAGTAACTACGAGCAGTACTTC. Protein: CASSRSGTSNYEQYF.

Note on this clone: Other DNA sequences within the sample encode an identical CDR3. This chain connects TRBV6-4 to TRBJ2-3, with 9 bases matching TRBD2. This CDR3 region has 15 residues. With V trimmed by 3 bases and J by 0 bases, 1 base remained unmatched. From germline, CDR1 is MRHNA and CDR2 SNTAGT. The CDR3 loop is CASSEAGGSTDTQYF. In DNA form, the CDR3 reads TGTGCCAGCAGTGAAGCGGGGGGTAGCACAGATACGCAGTATTTT.

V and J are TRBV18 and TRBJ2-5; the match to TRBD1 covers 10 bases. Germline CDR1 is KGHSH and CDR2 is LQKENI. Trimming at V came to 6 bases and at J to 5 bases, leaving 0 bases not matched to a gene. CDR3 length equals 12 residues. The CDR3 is CASSGQGETQYF. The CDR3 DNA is TGTGCCAGCTCGGGACAGGGGGAGACCCAGTACTTC.

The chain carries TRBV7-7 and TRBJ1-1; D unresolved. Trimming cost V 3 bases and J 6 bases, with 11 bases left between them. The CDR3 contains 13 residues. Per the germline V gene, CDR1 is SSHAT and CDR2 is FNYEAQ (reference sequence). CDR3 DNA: TGTGCCAGCAGCTTCGACCGAGCGTCTGAAGCTTTCTTT. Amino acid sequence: CASSFDRASEAFF.

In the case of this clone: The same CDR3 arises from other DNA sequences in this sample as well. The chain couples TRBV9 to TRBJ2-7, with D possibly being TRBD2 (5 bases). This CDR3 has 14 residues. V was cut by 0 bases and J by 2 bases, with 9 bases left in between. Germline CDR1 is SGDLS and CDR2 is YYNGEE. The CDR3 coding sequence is TGTGCCAGCAGCGTAGGTGGAGGTACCTACGAGCAGTACTTC. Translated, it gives CASSVGGGTYEQYF.

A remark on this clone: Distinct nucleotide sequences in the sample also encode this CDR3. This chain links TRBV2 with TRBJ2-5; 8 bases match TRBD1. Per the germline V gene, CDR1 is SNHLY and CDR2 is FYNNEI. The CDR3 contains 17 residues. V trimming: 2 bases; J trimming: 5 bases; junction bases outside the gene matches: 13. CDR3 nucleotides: TGTGCCAGCAGTGAAACCCTAGGACAGGGATGGATCGAGACCCAGTACTTC. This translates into CASSETLGQGWIETQYF.

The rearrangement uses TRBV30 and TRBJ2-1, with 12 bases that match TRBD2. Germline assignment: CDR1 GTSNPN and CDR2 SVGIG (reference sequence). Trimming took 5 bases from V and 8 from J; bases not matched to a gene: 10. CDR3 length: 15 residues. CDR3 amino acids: CAWGPPSGGAYEQFF. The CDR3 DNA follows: TGTGCCTGGGGTCCCCCTAGCGGGGGGGCCTATGAGCAGTTCTTC.

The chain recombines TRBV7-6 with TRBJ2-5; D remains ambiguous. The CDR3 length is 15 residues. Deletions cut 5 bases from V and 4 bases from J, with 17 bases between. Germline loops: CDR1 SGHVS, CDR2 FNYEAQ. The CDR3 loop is CASSPVGSSSETQYF. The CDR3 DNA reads TGTGCCAGCAGCCCCGTGGGCAGTTCCTCAGAGACCCAGTACTTC.

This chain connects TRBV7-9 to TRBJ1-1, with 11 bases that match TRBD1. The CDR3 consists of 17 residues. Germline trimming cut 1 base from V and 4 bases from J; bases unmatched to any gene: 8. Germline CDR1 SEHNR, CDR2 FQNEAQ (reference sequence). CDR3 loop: CASSLEGTGTGGTEAFF. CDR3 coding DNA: TGTGCCAGCAGCTTAGAAGGGACCGGGACAGGGGGCACTGAAGCTTTCTTT.

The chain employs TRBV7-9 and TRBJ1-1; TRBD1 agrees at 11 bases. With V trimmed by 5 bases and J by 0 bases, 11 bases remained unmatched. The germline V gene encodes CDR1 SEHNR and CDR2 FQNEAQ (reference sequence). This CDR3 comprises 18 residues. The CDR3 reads CASSVTGTGGILNTEAFF. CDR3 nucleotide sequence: TGTGCCAGCAGCGTGACCGGGACAGGGGGAATCTTGAACACTGAAGCTTTCTTT.

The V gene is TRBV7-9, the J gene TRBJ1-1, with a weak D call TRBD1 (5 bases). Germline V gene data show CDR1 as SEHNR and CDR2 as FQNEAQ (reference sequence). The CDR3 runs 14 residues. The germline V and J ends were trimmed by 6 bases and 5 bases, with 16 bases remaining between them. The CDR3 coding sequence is TGTGCCAGCAGGGTTACGCAGGGTAGGACTGAAGCTTTCTTT. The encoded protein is CASRVTQGRTEAFF.

The CDR3 sequence is CASSYREGHYEQYF. In DNA, the CDR3 is TGTGCCAGCAGTTACAGGGAGGGGCACTACGAGCAGTACTTC. This chain uses TRBV6-5 with TRBJ2-7; 7 bases are shared with TRBD2. The V and J ends lost 2 bases and 3 bases, in that order; junction bases with no gene match: 4. The CDR3 is made up of 14 amino acids. CDR1 is MNHEY, CDR2 SVGAGI, per germline.

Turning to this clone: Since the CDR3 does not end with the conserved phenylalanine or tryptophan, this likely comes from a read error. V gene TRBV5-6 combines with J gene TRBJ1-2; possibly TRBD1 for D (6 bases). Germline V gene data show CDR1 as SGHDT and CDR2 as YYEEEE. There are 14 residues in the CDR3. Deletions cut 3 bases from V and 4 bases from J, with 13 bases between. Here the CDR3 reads CASSSAGASYGYTL. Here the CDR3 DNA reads TGTGCCAGCAGCTCGGCAGGGGCCTCCTATGGCTACACCCTC.

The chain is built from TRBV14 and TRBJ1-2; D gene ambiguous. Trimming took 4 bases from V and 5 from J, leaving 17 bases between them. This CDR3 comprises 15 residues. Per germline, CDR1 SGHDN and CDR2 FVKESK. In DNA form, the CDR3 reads TGTGCCAGCAGCCCCCTCTTAGCGACGGCTTATGGCTACACCTTC. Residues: CASSPLLATAYGYTF.

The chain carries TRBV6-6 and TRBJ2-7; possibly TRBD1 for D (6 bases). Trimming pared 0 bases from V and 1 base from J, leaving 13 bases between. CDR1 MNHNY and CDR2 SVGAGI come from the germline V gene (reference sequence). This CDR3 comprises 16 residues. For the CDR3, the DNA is TGTGCCAGCAGTTACTCGACGGGTCAGGGGTCCTACGAGCAGTACTTC. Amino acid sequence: CASSYSTGQGSYEQYF.

CDR3: CASSEEAGEPYEQYF. The CDR3 region has the DNA TGCGCCAGCAGTGAAGAAGCGGGGGAACCCTACGAGCAGTACTTC. The J gene is TRBJ2-7, the V gene TRBV10-1; TRBD2 matches 8 bases. CDR1 and CDR2 from the germline V gene are WNHNN and SYGVQD (reference sequence). Losses at the gene ends were 3 bases for V and 2 bases for J; bases not matched to a gene: 6. The CDR3 is 15 amino acids.

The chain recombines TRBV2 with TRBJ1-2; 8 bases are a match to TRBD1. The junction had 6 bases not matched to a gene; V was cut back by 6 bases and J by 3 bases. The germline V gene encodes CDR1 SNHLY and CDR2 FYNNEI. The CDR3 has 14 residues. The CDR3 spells CASRTGVPDYGYTF. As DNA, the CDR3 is TGTGCCAGCAGGACAGGGGTCCCCGACTATGGCTACACCTTC.

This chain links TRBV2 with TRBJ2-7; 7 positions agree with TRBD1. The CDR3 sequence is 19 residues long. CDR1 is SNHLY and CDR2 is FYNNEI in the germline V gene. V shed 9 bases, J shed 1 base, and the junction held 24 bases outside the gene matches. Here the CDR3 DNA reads TGTGCCAGAATGATACCCCAGGACAGGAGGCCGCTAACTTCCTACGAGCAGTACTTC. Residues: CARMIPQDRRPLTSYEQYF. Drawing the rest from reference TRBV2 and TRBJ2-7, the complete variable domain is EPEVTQTPSHQVTQMGQEVILRCVPISNHLYFYWYRQILGQKVEFLVSFYNNEISEKSEIFDDQFSVERPDGSNFTLKIRSTKLEDSAMYFCARMIPQDRRPLTSYEQYFGPGTRLTVT.

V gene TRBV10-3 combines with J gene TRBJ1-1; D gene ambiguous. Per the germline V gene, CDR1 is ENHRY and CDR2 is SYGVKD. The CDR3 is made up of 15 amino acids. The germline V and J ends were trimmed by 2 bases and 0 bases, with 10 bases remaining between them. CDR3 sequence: CAISEAPTMNTEAFF. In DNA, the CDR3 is TGTGCCATCAGTGAGGCCCCAACAATGAACACTGAAGCTTTCTTT.

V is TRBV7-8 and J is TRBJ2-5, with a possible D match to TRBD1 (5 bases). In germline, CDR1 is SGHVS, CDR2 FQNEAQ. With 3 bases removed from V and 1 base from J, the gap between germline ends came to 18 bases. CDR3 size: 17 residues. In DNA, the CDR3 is TGTGCCAGCAGCTTGCGCCCTCTGGGGCCGGCCCAAGAGACCCAGTACTTC. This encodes CASSLRPLGPAQETQYF.

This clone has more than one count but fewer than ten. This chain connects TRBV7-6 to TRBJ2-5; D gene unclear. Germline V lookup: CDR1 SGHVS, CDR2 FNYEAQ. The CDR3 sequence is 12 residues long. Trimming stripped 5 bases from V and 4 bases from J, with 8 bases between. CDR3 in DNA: TGTGCCAGCAGCGCCGGTTTAGAGACCCAGTACTTC. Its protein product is CASSAGLETQYF.